This record covers a single TCR beta chain. Germline V gene lookup returns CDR1 KGHSH and CDR2 LQKENI. There are 15 residues in the CDR3. Deletions cut 3 bases from V and 1 base from J, with 11 bases between. The source of the sample is a study of control samples from healthy donors and cancer patients. The data were produced by immunoSEQ multiplex PCR, yet TCRdb's version contains in-frame clones alone and is incomplete. The sample contains 90,000 to 120,000 clones, 82% of which appear only once. This TCR was recovered from a man younger than 35 in good health. This sequence joins TRBV18 and TRBJ2-3; D might be TRBD2 (5 bases). Sequenced sample: blood. The CDR3 DNA reads as TGTGCCAGCTCACCCAACCTCGGGGGCACAGATACGCAGTATTTT. Translated, it gives CASSPNLGGTDTQYF.